Listed here are 7 T cell receptor beta chains from one sample, sequenced in a study of identical twins (dated by TCRdb to the mid-2010s). Receptor libraries were prepared by 5' RACE. Sequencing took place on an Illumina HiSeq 2000. TCRdb reprocessing: public reads trimmed at Q25 with fastp, clones called with MiXCR, in-frame beta chains kept. Under each unique CDR3 protein, matching rows form one entry showing the most common genes and DNA. The sample table holds fewer than 550,000 distinct CDR3 sequences, of which 14% were seen once. The ten largest make up approximately 0.98% of the sample. Another study also made use of these data, one on yellow fever vaccine responses in identical twins.

Sequencing was performed on CD4+ T cells sorted from blood. Receptors were obtained from a woman under 30 in good health.

This clonotype has a handful of counts. In DNA, the CDR3 is TGTGCCAGCAGCAGCAGTAAACCCTACGAGCAGTACTTC. Amino acids: CASSSSKPYEQYF. The V call is TRBV7-9, the J call TRBJ2-7; D call uncertain. The length of the CDR3 is 13 residues. Germline assignment: CDR1 SEHNR and CDR2 FQNEAQ (reference sequence). V gave up 5 bases and J gave up 2 bases, with 10 bases separating them.

This clonotype was seen repeatedly, ten times or more. V gene TRBV7-9 combines with J gene TRBJ1-6, with D maybe TRBD1 (5 bases). Trimming took off 5 bases at V and 6 bases at J, with 17 bases between the two ends. This CDR3 has 16 amino acids. Germline CDR1 is SEHNR and CDR2 is FQNEAQ (reference sequence). The CDR3 loop is CASSTPAGTGNSPLHF. CDR3 nucleotides: TGTGCCAGCAGCACCCCCGCCGGGACGGGTAATTCACCCCTCCACTTT.

The rearrangement uses TRBV25-1 and TRBJ2-6, with 11 positions matching TRBD1. V lost 1 base to trimming and J lost 2 bases; unmatched junction nucleotides: 4. Germline lookup yields CDR1 MGHDK and CDR2 SYGVNS. The CDR3 length is 18 residues. CDR3 coding DNA: TGTGCCAGCAGTGAATTAGGGACAGGGGGAGCTGGGGCCAACGTCCTGACTTTC. Translated: CASSELGTGGAGANVLTF.

The chain recombines TRBV7-2 with TRBJ2-3; 14 nucleotides agree with TRBD2. This CDR3 has 16 residues. The trim removed 5 bases at V and 1 base at J, leaving 2 bases unmatched. CDR1 is SGHTA, CDR2 FQGNSA, per germline. CDR3 residues: CASSKTSGGGTDTQYF. CDR3 nucleotide sequence: TGTGCCAGCAGCAAGACTAGCGGGGGGGGCACAGATACGCAGTATTTT.

This clonotype occurred a few times. The V and J genes are TRBV29-1 and TRBJ1-1, with D possibly being TRBD1 (5 bases). The V and J ends lost 2 bases and 7 bases respectively, with 8 bases between them. Germline loops: CDR1 SQVTM, CDR2 ANQGSEA. This CDR3 comprises 11 residues. The CDR3 DNA sequence: TGCAGCGTTGAAAACAGGCATGAAGCTTTCTTT. This translates into CSVENRHEAFF. Complete variable domain (other parts from reference TRBV29-1 and TRBJ1-1): SAVISQKPSRDICQRGTSLTIQCQVDSQVTMMFWYRQQPGQSLTLIATANQGSEATYESGFVIDKFPISRPNLTFSTLTVSNMSPEDSSIYLCSVENRHEAFFGQGTRLTVV.

In this sample, this clonotype turned up a few times. This chain joins TRBV6-2 or TRBV6-3 and TRBJ2-4, with 10 nucleotides matching TRBD1. The CDR3 spans 17 residues. Looked up from germline, CDR1 is MNHEY and CDR2 is SVGEGT. V lost 5 bases to trimming and J lost 1 base; unmatched junction nucleotides: 8. CDR3 in amino acids: CASSTLDRGLAKNIQYF. CDR3 sequence (DNA): TGTGCCAGCAGTACTCTTGACAGGGGGCTGGCCAAAAACATTCAGTACTTC.

This clonotype has only a few counts. The chain couples TRBV12-3 or TRBV12-4 to TRBJ2-5; 9 bases agree with TRBD2. V shed 8 bases and J 5 bases; nucleotides not matched to a gene: 12. CDR3 length equals 15 residues. The CDR3 protein is CASRHRRGGRETQYF. For the CDR3, the DNA is TGTGCCAGCCGACACCGGCGGGGGGGCCGGGAGACCCAGTACTTC.